These T cell receptor beta chains were read from a single sample in a study of neurological immune-mediated disorders. Each CDR3 protein is one row after TCRdb ran MiXCR on the 5' RACE reads. The sample lists 44,000 or so distinct CDR3 sequences; over 6% were seen once. Specimen: CD4+ T cells from blood. Source of these receptors: a middle-aged woman in good health. CDR3s include the opening cysteine and the closing phenylalanine or tryptophan.

V: TRBV3-1
length: 13
J: TRBJ2-7
CDR3: CASSQQGGYEQYF

V: TRBV2
length: 14
J: TRBJ2-2
CDR3: CASSEGRWTGELFF

V: TRBV14
length: 16
J: TRBJ2-3
CDR3: CASSPGLAASTDTQYF

V: TRBV6-7
length: 15
J: TRBJ2-1
CDR3: CASSLTSGTYNEQFF

V: TRBV5-1
length: 15
J: TRBJ2-7
CDR3: CASSSGTGPSYEQYF

V: TRBV14
length: 14
J: TRBJ2-1
CDR3: CASSQELASNEQFF

V: TRBV7-2
length: 15
J: TRBJ1-5
CDR3: CASSLQGGVNQPQHF

V: TRBV10-3
length: 14
J: TRBJ2-7
CDR3: CAISERDLNYEQYF

V: TRBV5-1
length: 14
J: TRBJ1-1
CDR3: CASSLKIVNTEAFF

V: TRBV7-2
length: 13
J: TRBJ1-2
CDR3: CASSLGPDYGYTF

V: TRBV28
length: 15
J: TRBJ2-1
CDR3: CASSRSGSNRNEQFF

V: TRBV5-1
length: 14
J: TRBJ2-3
CDR3: CASNRGGNTDTQYF

V: TRBV28
length: 15
J: TRBJ2-1
CDR3: CASSLTSARYNEQFF

V: TRBV20-1
length: 13
J: TRBJ2-1
CDR3: CSATRDSSNEQFF

V: TRBV6-5
length: 15
J: TRBJ2-1
CDR3: CASSYSTPSFNEQFF

V: TRBV5-7
length: 18
J: TRBJ2-6
CDR3: CASSYRDRVGSGANVLTF

V: TRBV4-3
length: 16
J: TRBJ2-7
CDR3: CASSHIRAGALGEQYF

V: TRBV6-5
length: 14
J: TRBJ2-7
CDR3: CASSYPSSKGEQYF

V: TRBV20-1
length: 15
J: TRBJ2-2
CDR3: CSAAGWNANTGELFF

V: TRBV7-3
length: 12
J: TRBJ2-3
CDR3: CASSTSLDTQYF

V: TRBV29-1
length: 12
J: TRBJ1-2
CDR3: CSVGTVAYGYTF

V: TRBV20-1
length: 13
J: TRBJ2-7
CDR3: CSALRDYPREQYF

V: TRBV10-3
length: 13
J: TRBJ1-5
CDR3: CAISPGQGQPQHF

V: TRBV12-3/TRBV12-4
length: 11
J: TRBJ1-2
CDR3: CASSLGYGYTF

V: TRBV9
length: 14
J: TRBJ2-7
CDR3: CASSVDPDTYEQYF

V: TRBV6-2/TRBV6-3
length: 15
J: TRBJ2-7
CDR3: CASSYSGSGAYEQYF

V: TRBV28
length: 14
J: TRBJ2-7
CDR3: CASTPGPVGYEQYF

V: TRBV29-1
length: 13
J: TRBJ2-5
CDR3: CSVLGDNQETQYF

V: TRBV20-1
length: 13
J: TRBJ2-7
CDR3: CSASRGGLYEQYF

V: TRBV15
length: 14
J: TRBJ2-7
CDR3: CATRSDRGLYEQYF

V: TRBV5-1
length: 16
J: TRBJ2-7
CDR3: CASSLGTGGISYEQYF

V: TRBV29-1
length: 15
J: TRBJ2-1
CDR3: CSVAGLAGRYNEQFF

V: TRBV12-3/TRBV12-4
length: 15
J: TRBJ2-2
CDR3: CASSLAGTNTGELFF

V: TRBV7-2
length: 13
J: TRBJ2-5
CDR3: CASSWDREETQYF

V: TRBV28
length: 15
J: TRBJ2-7
CDR3: CASARPQGNGYEQYF

V: TRBV12-3/TRBV12-4
length: 13
J: TRBJ1-2
CDR3: CASSLKLRGGYTF

V: TRBV20-1
length: 17
J: TRBJ2-1
CDR3: CSARAGLAGAGINEQFF

V: TRBV6-4
length: 13
J: TRBJ2-1
CDR3: CASSDEAWSEQFF

V: TRBV6-6
length: 11
J: TRBJ2-7
CDR3: CASSWTGEQYF

V: TRBV28
length: 13
J: TRBJ2-7
CDR3: CASRYSNSYEQYF

V: TRBV11-2
length: 15
J: TRBJ2-1
CDR3: CASSPERRPDNEQFF

V: TRBV5-5
length: 16
J: TRBJ2-3
CDR3: CASSILSGSLTDTQYF

V: TRBV7-8
length: 12
J: TRBJ2-1
CDR3: CASSVPDLTQFF

V: TRBV7-6
length: 16
J: TRBJ2-7
CDR3: CASSLERASGSVEQYF